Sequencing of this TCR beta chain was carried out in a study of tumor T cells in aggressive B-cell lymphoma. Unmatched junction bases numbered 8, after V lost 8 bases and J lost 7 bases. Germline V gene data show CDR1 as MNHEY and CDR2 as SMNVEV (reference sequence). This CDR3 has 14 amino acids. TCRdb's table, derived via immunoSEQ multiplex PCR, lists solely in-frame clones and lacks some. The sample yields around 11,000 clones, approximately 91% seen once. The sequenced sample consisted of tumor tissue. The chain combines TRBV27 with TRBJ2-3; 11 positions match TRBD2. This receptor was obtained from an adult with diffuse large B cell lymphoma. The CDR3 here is CASASGGTVNTQYF. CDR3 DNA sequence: TGTGCCAGCGCTAGCGGGGGGACGGTAAATACGCAGTATTTT.